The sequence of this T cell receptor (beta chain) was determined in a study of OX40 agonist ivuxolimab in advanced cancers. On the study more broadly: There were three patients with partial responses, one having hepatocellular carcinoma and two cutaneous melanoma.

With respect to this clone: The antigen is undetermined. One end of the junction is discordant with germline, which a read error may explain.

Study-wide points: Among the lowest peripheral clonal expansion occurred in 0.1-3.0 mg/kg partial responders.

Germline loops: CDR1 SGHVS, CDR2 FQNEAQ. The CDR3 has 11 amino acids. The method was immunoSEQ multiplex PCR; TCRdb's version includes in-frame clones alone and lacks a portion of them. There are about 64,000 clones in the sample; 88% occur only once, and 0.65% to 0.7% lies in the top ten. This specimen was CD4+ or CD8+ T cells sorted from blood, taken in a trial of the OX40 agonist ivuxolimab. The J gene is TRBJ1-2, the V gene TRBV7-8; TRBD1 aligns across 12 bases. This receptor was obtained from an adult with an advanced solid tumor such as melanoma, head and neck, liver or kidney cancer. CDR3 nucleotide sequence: TGTGCCAGCAGCTGCCGGGACAGGGGGCCGTGG. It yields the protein CASSCRDRGPW.